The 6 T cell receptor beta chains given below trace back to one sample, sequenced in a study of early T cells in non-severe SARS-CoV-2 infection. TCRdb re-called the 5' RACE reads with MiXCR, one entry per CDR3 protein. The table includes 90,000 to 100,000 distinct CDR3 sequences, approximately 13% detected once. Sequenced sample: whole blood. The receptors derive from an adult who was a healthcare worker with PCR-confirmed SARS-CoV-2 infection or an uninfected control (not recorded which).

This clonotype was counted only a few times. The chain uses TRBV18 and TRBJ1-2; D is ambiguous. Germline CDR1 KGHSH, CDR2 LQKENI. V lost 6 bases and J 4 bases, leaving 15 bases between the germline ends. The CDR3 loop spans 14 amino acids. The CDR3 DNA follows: TGTGCCAGCTCTACAGCGCACGGACCCTATGGCTACACCTTC. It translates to CASSTAHGPYGYTF. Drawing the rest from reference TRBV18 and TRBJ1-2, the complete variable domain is NAGVMQNPRHLVRRRGQEARLRCSPMKGHSHVYWYRQLPEEGLKFMVYLQKENIIDESGMPKERFSAEFPKEGPSILRIQQVVRGDSAAYFCASSTAHGPYGYTFGSGTRLTVV.

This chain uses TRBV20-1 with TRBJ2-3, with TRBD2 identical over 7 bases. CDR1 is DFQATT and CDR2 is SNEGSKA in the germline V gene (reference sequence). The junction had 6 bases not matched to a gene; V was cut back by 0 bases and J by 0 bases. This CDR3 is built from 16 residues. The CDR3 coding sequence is TGCAGTGCTAGAGAGTTTAGCGGGCTCAGCACAGATACGCAGTATTTT. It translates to CSAREFSGLSTDTQYF.

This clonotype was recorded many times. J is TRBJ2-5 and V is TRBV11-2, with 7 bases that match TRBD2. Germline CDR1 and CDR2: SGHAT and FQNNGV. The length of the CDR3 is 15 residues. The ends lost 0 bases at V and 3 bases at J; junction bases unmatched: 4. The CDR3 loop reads CASSLDRLAKETQYF. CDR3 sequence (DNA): TGTGCCAGCAGCTTAGACCGACTAGCCAAAGAGACCCAGTACTTC. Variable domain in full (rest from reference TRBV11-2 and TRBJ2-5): EAGVAQSPRYKIIEKRQSVAFWCNPISGHATLYWYQQILGQGPKLLIQFQNNGVVDDSQLPKDRFSAERLKGVDSTLKIQPAKLEDSAVYLCASSLDRLAKETQYFGPGTRLLVL.

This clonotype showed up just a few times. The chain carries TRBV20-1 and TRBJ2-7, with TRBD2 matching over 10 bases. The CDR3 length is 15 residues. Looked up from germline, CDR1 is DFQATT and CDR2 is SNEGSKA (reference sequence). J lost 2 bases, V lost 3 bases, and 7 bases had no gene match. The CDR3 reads CSASSSGGPTYEQYF. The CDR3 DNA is TGCAGTGCTAGCTCTAGCGGGGGACCTACCTACGAGCAGTACTTC.

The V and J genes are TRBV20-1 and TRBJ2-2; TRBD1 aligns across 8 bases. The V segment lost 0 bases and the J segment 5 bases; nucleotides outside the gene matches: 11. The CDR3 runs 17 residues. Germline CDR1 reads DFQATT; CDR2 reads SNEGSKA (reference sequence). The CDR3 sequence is CSARDQNRGTRTGELFF. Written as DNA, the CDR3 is TGCAGTGCTAGAGACCAAAACAGGGGGACGCGGACCGGGGAGCTGTTTTTT.

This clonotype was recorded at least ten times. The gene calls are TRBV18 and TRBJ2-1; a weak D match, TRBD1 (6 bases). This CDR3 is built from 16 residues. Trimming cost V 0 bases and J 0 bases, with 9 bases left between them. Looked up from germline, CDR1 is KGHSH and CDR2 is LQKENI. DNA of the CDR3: TGTGCCAGCTCACCACCCCAGGGGAGCTCCTACAATGAGCAGTTCTTC. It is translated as CASSPPQGSSYNEQFF.